This T cell receptor (beta chain) was retrieved from a study of OX40 agonist ivuxolimab in advanced cancers. Sequenced by immunoSEQ multiplex PCR; TCRdb stores in-frame clones only, minus some. This sample has under 80,000 clones, with 89% found just once. The CDR3 is made up of 14 amino acids. Germline CDR1 is WSHSY and CDR2 is SAAADI. V was clipped by 8 bases and J by 7 bases; unmatched bases: 6. This material consisted of CD4+ or CD8+ T cells sorted from blood, taken in a trial of the OX40 agonist ivuxolimab. The V and J genes are TRBV10-2 and TRBJ2-1; 12 bases match TRBD2. This sequence was found in an adult with an advanced solid tumor such as melanoma, head and neck, liver or kidney cancer. CDR3 protein: CASQTSGRNNEQFF. Written as DNA, the CDR3 is TGCGCCAGCCAGACTAGCGGGAGAAATAATGAGCAGTTCTTC.